These 21 T cell receptor beta chains were all obtained from the same sample, sequenced in a study of a mutant IDH1 vaccine in newly diagnosed glioma. Here immunoSEQ multiplex PCR was the method, and the copy in TCRdb shows in-frame clones only, minus some. There are some 80,000 clones in the sample; approximately 85% occur only once, and 0.77% lies in the top ten. Time point reported: week 23, last vaccination. Vaccine doses each comprised 300 ug of mutant IDH1 20-mer peptide, with topical imiquimod. Their cognate antigens are unknown. The sequenced sample was PBMCs, obtained from a glioma patient whose treatment included an IDH1 peptide vaccine. Every receptor here comes from a woman aged 45-65 years with glioma.

The chain is built from TRBV19 and TRBJ2-1, with 8 nucleotides matching TRBD2. CDR1 is LNHDA and CDR2 is SQIVND in the germline V gene (reference sequence). CDR3 length: 19 amino acids. V was clipped by 7 bases and J by 0 bases; unmatched bases: 17. CDR3 DNA sequence: TGTGCCAGTACCACCACCCCTCTAGCGGGTACCAGCTCCTACAATGAGCAGTTCTTC. As protein: CASTTTPLAGTSSYNEQFF.

This chain joins TRBV5-6 and TRBJ2-2, with D possibly matching TRBD1 (6 bases). The V gene lost 2 bases and the J gene lost 5 bases, with 16 bases spanning the gap. The CDR3 extends over 16 amino acids. The germline V gene encodes CDR1 SGHDT and CDR2 YYEEEE. CDR3 amino acids: CASSFKARGRTGELFF. The CDR3 bases are TGTGCCAGCAGCTTCAAGGCCAGGGGAAGGACCGGGGAGCTGTTTTTT.

V is TRBV30 and J is TRBJ2-1; the D is unclear. In germline, CDR1 is GTSNPN, CDR2 SVGIG (reference sequence). The CDR3 sequence is 14 residues long. The V end lost 0 bases, the J end lost 7 bases, and 13 bases lay between the germline ends. The CDR3 nucleotides are TGTGCCTGGAGTGTACTGGTAACTGGGAATGAGCAGTTCTTC. Its protein is CAWSVLVTGNEQFF.

The CDR3 region has the DNA TGCGCCAGCTCACTCTCCGCAGGGGTGAACACCGGGGAGCTGTTTTTT. Its protein product is CASSLSAGVNTGELFF. The chain recombines TRBV5-1 with TRBJ2-2; TRBD1 is a possible D gene (6 bases). The ends were cut back, 7 bases at V and 1 base at J, with 17 bases in the middle. The germline CDR1 and CDR2 sequences are SGHRS and YFSETQ. This CDR3 contains 16 residues. The full variable domain, with the rest looked up from reference TRBV5-1 and TRBJ2-2, is KAGVTQTPRYLIKTRGQQVTLSCSPISGHRSVSWYQQTPGQGLQFLFEYFSETQRNKGNFPGRFSGRQFSNSRSEMNVSTLELGDSALYLCASSLSAGVNTGELFFGEGSRLTVL.

The CDR3 loop is CASTRERWASGSAIQFF. The DNA for the CDR3 is TGCGCCAGCACCCGGGAGAGGTGGGCTAGCGGGAGTGCAATTCAGTTCTTC. The rearrangement uses TRBV5-1 and TRBJ2-1; 10 bases fit TRBD2. The J segment lost 13 bases and the V segment lost 6 bases, leaving 22 bases of the junction unmatched. In germline, CDR1 is SGHRS, CDR2 YFSETQ. The CDR3 is 17 residues long.

The V call is TRBV5-4, the J call TRBJ1-3; TRBD1 is a possible D gene (6 bases). Germline CDR1 and CDR2: SGHNT and YYREEE (reference sequence). The CDR3 has 15 residues. V was pared by 5 bases and J by 0 bases, with 12 bases between. The CDR3 DNA follows: TGTGCCAGCAGTTCGACAGGTCGCTCTGGAAACACCATATATTTT. Translation gives CASSSTGRSGNTIYF. The whole variable domain, filled in from reference TRBV5-4 and TRBJ1-3, reads ETGVTQSPTHLIKTRGQQVTLRCSSQSGHNTVSWYQQALGQGPQFIFQYYREEENGRGNFPPRFSGLQFPNYSSELNVNALELDDSALYLCASSSTGRSGNTIYFGEGSWLTVV.

The chain couples TRBV10-3 to TRBJ1-1; 7 bases are shared with TRBD1. Looked up from germline, CDR1 is ENHRY and CDR2 is SYGVKD. This CDR3 is 14 amino acids long. The junction had 11 bases not matched to a gene; V was cut back by 10 bases and J by 3 bases. CDR3 coding DNA: TGTGCCAGCGCCCAGGGGGAAGGAGACACTGAAGCTTTCTTT. This translates into CASAQGEGDTEAFF.

The gene calls are TRBV6-1 and TRBJ1-6; 8 bases are a match to TRBD1. The CDR3 has 15 amino acids. The germline CDR1 and CDR2 sequences are MNHNS and SASEGT. The V and J ends lost 3 bases and 6 bases, in that order; junction bases with no gene match: 4. The CDR3 coding sequence is TGTGCCAGCAGTGACCGGACAGGGAGTAATTCACCCCTCCACTTT. It translates to CASSDRTGSNSPLHF.

V is TRBV7-9 and J is TRBJ1-1; 10 nucleotides align to TRBD1. The CDR3 runs 16 residues. Germline trimming cut 4 bases from V and 1 base from J; bases unmatched to any gene: 6. Germline CDR1 reads SEHNR; CDR2 reads FQNEAQ (reference sequence). In DNA, the CDR3 is TGTGCCAGCAGCTCCGGACAGGGGGGAACGAACACTGAAGCTTTCTTT. Translating it yields CASSSGQGGTNTEAFF.

This sequence joins TRBV28 and TRBJ2-1, with D perhaps TRBD1 (7 bases). The germline V gene encodes CDR1 MDHEN and CDR2 SYDVKM. The germline V and J ends were trimmed by 7 bases and 8 bases, with 18 bases remaining between them. This CDR3 spans 14 amino acids. CDR3 DNA sequence: TGTGCCAGCATTCGACAGGGTGGGGGGTATGAGCAGTTCTTC. Encoded protein: CASIRQGGGYEQFF.

The chain has TRBV5-4 and TRBJ2-3; 9 bases map to TRBD1. From germline, CDR1 is SGHNT and CDR2 YYREEE (reference sequence). The V and J ends lost 0 bases and 5 bases, in that order; junction bases with no gene match: 4. The length of the CDR3 is 15 residues. The CDR3 nucleotides read TGTGCCAGCAGCTTGGGGGACAGGGTTATAGATACGCAGTATTTT. Protein: CASSLGDRVIDTQYF.

The chain recombines TRBV6-5 with TRBJ2-5; D unresolved. The DNA end is more similar to TRBJ2-7, so the J call may be wrong. This CDR3 has 13 amino acids. The germline V gene has CDR1 MNHEY and CDR2 SVGAGI. CDR3 sequence (DNA): TGTGCCAGCAGTGGTCTCCCCATGTACGAGCAGTACTTC. Its protein product is CASSGLPMYEQYF.

The V and J genes are TRBV5-1 and TRBJ2-3; D remains unclear. Germline assignment: CDR1 SGHRS and CDR2 YFSETQ. The CDR3 spans 14 residues. V was trimmed by 10 bases and J by 4 bases, leaving 19 bases between them. CDR3 coding DNA: TGCGCCTCCCGCCTAGAATACCCCCCAGATACGCAGTATTTT. It specifies CASRLEYPPDTQYF.

The V and J genes are TRBV29-1 and TRBJ2-7; D is ambiguous. The CDR3 runs to 13 residues. Germline CDR1 reads SQVTM; CDR2 reads ANQGSEA. Between the trimmed V and J ends, which lost 5 bases and 0 bases, there was a span of 11 bases. DNA of the CDR3: TGCAGCGTTACCGACACCAGCTCCTACGAGCAGTACTTC. It encodes CSVTDTSSYEQYF.

This sequence joins TRBV5-1 and TRBJ2-5; D not resolved. Germline V gene sequence: CDR1 SGHRS, CDR2 YFSETQ. The CDR3 is made up of 16 amino acids. V lost 4 bases to trimming and J lost 2 bases, with 18 bases between them. The CDR3 sequence is CASSSGASRLQETQYF. The CDR3 nucleotides read TGCGCCAGCAGCAGTGGAGCTTCTAGACTGCAAGAGACCCAGTACTTC.

The CDR3 nucleotides are TGTGCCAGCAGAGACCTAGGTAGTACCGGGGAGCTGTTTTTT. Its protein product is CASRDLGSTGELFF. V is TRBV7-9 and J is TRBJ2-2, with D hard to call. The ends were cut back, 6 bases at V and 5 bases at J, with 13 bases in the middle. CDR3 length: 14 residues. Germline values: CDR1 SEHNR, CDR2 FQNEAQ (reference sequence).

The chain links TRBV5-1 to TRBJ2-5; D is unclear. CDR3 size: 12 residues. Germline V lookup: CDR1 SGHRS, CDR2 YFSETQ. V lost 4 bases to trimming and J lost 1 base, with 5 bases between them. The CDR3 nucleotides read TGCGCCAGCAGCCTCCGCCAAGAGACCCAGTACTTC. Amino acid sequence: CASSLRQETQYF.

The chain has TRBV11-2 and TRBJ2-5; D is uncertain. The germline V and J ends were trimmed by 6 bases and 7 bases, with 24 bases remaining between them. Germline CDR1 is SGHAT and CDR2 is FQNNGV. This CDR3 is built from 16 residues. The CDR3 DNA reads as TGTGCCAGCAGTAGTCGAAACCCAGATCGGAGTTGGACCCAGTACTTC. Translation gives CASSSRNPDRSWTQYF.

This sequence joins TRBV20-1 and TRBJ2-7, with D unclear. V was cut by 0 bases and J by 6 bases, with 6 bases left in between. Looked up from germline, CDR1 is DFQATT and CDR2 is SNEGSKA (reference sequence). The length of the CDR3 is 11 residues. This chain's CDR3 is CSAREGIEQYF. Written as DNA, the CDR3 is TGCAGTGCTAGAGAGGGGATCGAGCAGTACTTC.

A note on this clone: One end of the junction fails to match germline, which may point to a read error. The chain employs TRBV10-1 and TRBJ2-3; tentatively, D is TRBD2 (7 bases). The CDR3 has 11 residues. Looked up from germline, CDR1 is WNHNN and CDR2 is SYGVQD (reference sequence). CDR3 DNA sequence: TGCGCCAGCTTGGTGGGGGGGAGGGGGAATTTT. It codes for CASLVGGRGNF.

The chain carries TRBV30 and TRBJ2-7; 7 nucleotides agree with TRBD2. V was clipped by 2 bases and J by 2 bases; unmatched bases: 9. The germline gives CDR1 GTSNPN, CDR2 SVGIG (reference sequence). The CDR3 is 15 residues long. CDR3 in DNA: TGTGCCTGGAGTCTAACACTAGCGTCGACCTACGAGCAGTACTTC. Translation gives CAWSLTLASTYEQYF.